Below, one T cell receptor beta chain is given with its context. The antigen is not known. The record originates from a study of vaccination effects on CD4 cells after COVID-19. Germline CDR1 is SQVTM and CDR2 is ANQGSEA. Trimming removed 7 bases at V and 1 base at J, with 16 bases between. The CDR3 totals 14 residues. TCRdb keeps only in-frame clones here, not all; method: immunoSEQ multiplex PCR. The table records some 28,000 clones, roughly two thirds of them present only once. Culturing for nine to ten days preceded CD4+ T cell isolation. The V call is TRBV29-1, the J call TRBJ2-5; possibly TRBD2 for D (5 bases). Source: CD4+ T cells from PBMCs cultured without peptide, taken before COVID-19 vaccination. The TCR was taken from a human donor who received a COVID-19 vaccine. DNA for the CDR3: TGCAGCGCCCCTTTGGGAGTAACCCAAGAGACCCAGTACTTC. Residues: CSAPLGVTQETQYF.